The T cell receptor beta chain under discussion was sequenced for a study of blood T cell repertoires in COVID-19. Study details: PBMCs, B-cell-depleted T cells, or T cells were the source of the cDNA or gDNA that made up the material.

Source study methods: Scientists estimated how many nucleated cells there were by amplifying reference gene primers. TCRdb's copy holds only in-frame clones and misses some; the assay was immunoSEQ multiplex PCR. V and J calls plus clone size are reproduced from that table; the DNA served to infer D and trimming. Of about 250,000 clones listed, 70% to 80% were seen once; the top ten hold 3% to 3.5%. The CDR3 has 14 amino acids. Between the trimmed V and J ends, which lost 1 base and 6 bases, there was a span of 13 bases. The germline CDR1 and CDR2 sequences are SEHNR and FQNEAQ (reference sequence). This TCR was recovered from a woman of 80 years or more with acute or convalescent COVID-19. Source material: peripheral blood. The chain employs TRBV7-9 and TRBJ2-7; D is perhaps TRBD1 (5 bases). The CDR3 is CASSLGGGEVEQYF. CDR3 DNA: TGTGCCAGCAGCTTAGGGGGCGGAGAGGTCGAGCAGTACTTC.